Listed below are T cell receptor beta chains from one sample, sequenced in a study of early T cells in non-severe SARS-CoV-2 infection. TCRdb reanalysed the 5' RACE reads using MiXCR and keeps one entry per CDR3 protein. Of tens of thousands of distinct CDR3 sequences listed, around 5% are singletons. The sequencing sample was made of whole blood. The receptor set was obtained from an adult who was a healthcare worker with PCR-confirmed SARS-CoV-2 infection or an uninfected control (not recorded which). The CDR3 runs from the conserved cysteine through the conserved F or W. The order of the fields is J gene, clone size, V gene, D gene, CDR3 length, CDR3 DNA, CDR3 protein. D genes are given only for firm matches. Clone size is given as once, few or many counts, or a class when the clone is expanded.

TRBJ1-1 | medium-sized | TRBV20-1 | . | 12 | TGCAGTGCTAGGAGGGGGAACACTGAAGCTTTCTTT | CSARRGNTEAFF
TRBJ2-7 | many | TRBV6-2/TRBV6-3 | . | 14 | TGTGCCAGCCGCGGGGCAGGACAGTCCTACGAGCAGTACTTC | CASRGAGQSYEQYF
TRBJ2-3 | many | TRBV20-1 | . | 14 | TGCAGTGCTAGTCTGCGGGGGCCGGGAGATACGCAGTATTTT | CSASLRGPGDTQYF
TRBJ2-1 | many | TRBV10-3 | . | 18 | TGTGCCATCAGTGAGAGAGCGGCAGGACCCCCTTCCTACAATGAGCAGTTCTTC | CAISERAAGPPSYNEQFF
TRBJ2-3 | many | TRBV7-9 | TRBD2 | 15 | TGTGCCAGCAGCTTAGCGGGGGGGATCACAGATACGCAGTATTTT | CASSLAGGITDTQYF
TRBJ1-2 | few | TRBV2 | . | 14 | TGTGCCAGCAGTGAGGGGGCCACTGTTTATGGCTACACCTTC | CASSEGATVYGYTF
TRBJ1-2 | many | TRBV5-6 | . | 16 | TGTGCCAGCAGCTTCCGGGACTTCAGAGCTAACTATGGCTACACCTTC | CASSFRDFRANYGYTF
TRBJ2-1 | many | TRBV20-1 | . | 10 | TGCAGTGCTACGGGGAATGAGCAGTTCTTC | CSATGNEQFF
TRBJ2-3 | many | TRBV7-6 | . | 16 | TGTGCCAGCAGCTCTCCCCCCGGGCCTAGCACAGATACGCAGTATTTT | CASSSPPGPSTDTQYF
TRBJ2-1 | few | TRBV19 | TRBD2 | 15 | TGTGCCAGTAGTATGCTAGCGGGAGTTCTCAGTGAGCAGTTCTTC | CASSMLAGVLSEQFF
TRBJ2-1 | many | TRBV20-1 | . | 12 | TGCAGTGCTGGGGTCTTCGGCAATGAGCAGTTCTTC | CSAGVFGNEQFF
TRBJ2-1 | many | TRBV6-5 | . | 15 | TGTGCCAGCAGTCCCGGACTACCCGAAGGCAATGAGCAGTTCTTC | CASSPGLPEGNEQFF
TRBJ2-3 | many | TRBV30 | . | 15 | TGTGCCTGGAGTGTAAGGGGACCTAAGGGAGATACGCAGTATTTT | CAWSVRGPKGDTQYF
TRBJ2-2 | many | TRBV15 | TRBD2 | 15 | TGTGCCACCAGCAGAGAACGTAGCGGGGGAAGGGAGCTGTTTTTT | CATSRERSGGRELFF
TRBJ1-1 | many | TRBV6-5 | . | 12 | TGTGCCAGCAGTGAGGGGAGGACTGAAGCTTTCTTT | CASSEGRTEAFF
TRBJ2-7 | many | TRBV11-2 | . | 17 | TGTGCCAGCAGCTTAGACGGCGCTAGCCATAGCTCCTACGAGCAGTACTTC | CASSLDGASHSSYEQYF
TRBJ1-2 | many | TRBV7-2 | TRBD1 | 14 | TGTGCCAGCAGCAGGGACAGGGGGTACTATGGCTACACCTTC | CASSRDRGYYGYTF
TRBJ2-1 | few | TRBV10-3 | . | 15 | TGTGCCATCAGTGACTTGGACAGAGGTCCTAATGAGCAGTTCTTC | CAISDLDRGPNEQFF
TRBJ2-3 | few | TRBV15 | . | 13 | TGTGCCACTCGAGAGGGGACTGAGGGTACGCAGTATTTT | CATREGTEGTQYF
TRBJ2-7 | few | TRBV18 | . | 13 | TGTGCCAGCTCACCACTGGGTGGTGACAGTAAGTACTTC | CASSPLGGDSKYF